This note documents a single T cell receptor beta chain sequence. This entry belongs to a study of blood T cell repertoires in COVID-19. Seattle-derived patients entered the study during active infection and were followed longitudinally. Repertoires were generated with immunoSEQ multiplex PCR, while TCRdb's copy carries only in-frame clones and drops some. The sample consists of about 290,000 clones, about nine tenths of them appearing once. The CDR3 contains 15 residues. CDR1 SGHDN and CDR2 FVKESK come from the germline V gene. J lost 6 bases, V lost 4 bases, and 8 bases had no gene match. The clonotype originates from a woman aged 25 to 45 with COVID-19, enrolled during active disease. This chain joins TRBV14 and TRBJ1-2; 10 positions agree with TRBD1. Source material: peripheral blood. CDR3 loop: CASSPNQGQGDGYTF. The CDR3 DNA reads TGTGCCAGCAGCCCAAACCAAGGACAGGGGGATGGCTACACCTTC.